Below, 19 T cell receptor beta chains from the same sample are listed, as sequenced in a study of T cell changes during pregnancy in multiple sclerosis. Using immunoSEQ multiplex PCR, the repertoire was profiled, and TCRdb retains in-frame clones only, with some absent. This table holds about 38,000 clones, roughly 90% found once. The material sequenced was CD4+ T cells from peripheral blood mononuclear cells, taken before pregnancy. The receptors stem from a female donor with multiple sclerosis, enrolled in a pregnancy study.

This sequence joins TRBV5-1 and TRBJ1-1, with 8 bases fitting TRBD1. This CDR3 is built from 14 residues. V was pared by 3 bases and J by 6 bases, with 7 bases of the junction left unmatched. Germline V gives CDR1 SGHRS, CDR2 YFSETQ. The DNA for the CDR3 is TGCGCCAGCAGCTCGGAGCCACAGGGGGCTGAAGCTTTCTTT. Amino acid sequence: CASSSEPQGAEAFF.

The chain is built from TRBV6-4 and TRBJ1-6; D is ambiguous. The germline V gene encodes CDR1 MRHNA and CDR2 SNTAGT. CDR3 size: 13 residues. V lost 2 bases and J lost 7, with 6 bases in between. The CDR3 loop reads CASSDRENSPLHF. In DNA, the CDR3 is TGTGCCAGCAGTGACAGGGAGAATTCACCCCTCCACTTT.

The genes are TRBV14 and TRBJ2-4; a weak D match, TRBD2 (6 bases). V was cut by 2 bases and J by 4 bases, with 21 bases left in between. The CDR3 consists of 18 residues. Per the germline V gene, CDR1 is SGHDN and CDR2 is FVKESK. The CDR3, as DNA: TGTGCCAGCAGCCAAAGAGGGGCCCAGACGGCGGGGAAAAACATTCAGTACTTC. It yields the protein CASSQRGAQTAGKNIQYF.

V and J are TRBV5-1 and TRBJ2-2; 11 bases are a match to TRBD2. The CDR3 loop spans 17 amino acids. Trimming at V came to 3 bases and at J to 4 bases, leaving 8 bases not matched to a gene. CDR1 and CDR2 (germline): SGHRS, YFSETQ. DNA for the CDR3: TGCGCCAGCAGCTCACTATTAGCGGGGGGGCCCACCGGGGAGCTGTTTTTT. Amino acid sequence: CASSSLLAGGPTGELFF.

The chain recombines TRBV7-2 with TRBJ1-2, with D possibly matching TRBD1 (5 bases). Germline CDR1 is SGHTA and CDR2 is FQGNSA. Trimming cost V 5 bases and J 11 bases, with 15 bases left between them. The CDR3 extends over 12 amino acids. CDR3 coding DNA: TGTGCCAGCAGCCCCCCCTCGGGGGATTACACCTTC. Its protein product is CASSPPSGDYTF.

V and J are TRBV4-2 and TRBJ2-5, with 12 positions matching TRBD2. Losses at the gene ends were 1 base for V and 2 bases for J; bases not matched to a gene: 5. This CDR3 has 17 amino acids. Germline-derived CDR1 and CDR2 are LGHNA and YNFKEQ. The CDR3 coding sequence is TGTGCCAGCAGCCAAGGACTAGCGGGGGAATCGCAAGAGACCCAGTACTTC. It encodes CASSQGLAGESQETQYF.

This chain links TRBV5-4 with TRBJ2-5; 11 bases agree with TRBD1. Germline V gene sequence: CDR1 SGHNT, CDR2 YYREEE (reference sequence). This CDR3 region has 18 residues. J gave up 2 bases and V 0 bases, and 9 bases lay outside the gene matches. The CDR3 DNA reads TGTGCCAGCAGCTTGGGTGGGACAGGGGGGGGTGGGCAAGAGACCCAGTACTTC. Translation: CASSLGGTGGGGQETQYF.

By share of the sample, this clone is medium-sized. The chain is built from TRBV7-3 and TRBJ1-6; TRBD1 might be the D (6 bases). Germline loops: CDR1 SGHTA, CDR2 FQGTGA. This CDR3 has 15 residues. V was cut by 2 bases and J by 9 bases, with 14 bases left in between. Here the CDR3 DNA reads TGTGCCAGCAGCTTACGGGGGGGGGCCGGTTCACCCCTCCACTTT. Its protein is CASSLRGGAGSPLHF.

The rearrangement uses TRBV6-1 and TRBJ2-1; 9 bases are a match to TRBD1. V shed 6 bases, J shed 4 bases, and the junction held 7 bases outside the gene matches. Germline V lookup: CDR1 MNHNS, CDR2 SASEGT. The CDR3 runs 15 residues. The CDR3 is CASSFTGTGYNEQFF. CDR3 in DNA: TGTGCCAGCAGCTTCACCGGGACAGGGTACAATGAGCAGTTCTTC.

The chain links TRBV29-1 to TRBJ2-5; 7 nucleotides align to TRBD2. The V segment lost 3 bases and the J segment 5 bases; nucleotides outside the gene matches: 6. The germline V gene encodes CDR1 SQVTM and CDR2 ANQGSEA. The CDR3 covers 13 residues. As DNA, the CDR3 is TGCAGCGTTGAGGTGGGGGGGACCGAGACCCAGTACTTC. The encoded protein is CSVEVGGTETQYF.

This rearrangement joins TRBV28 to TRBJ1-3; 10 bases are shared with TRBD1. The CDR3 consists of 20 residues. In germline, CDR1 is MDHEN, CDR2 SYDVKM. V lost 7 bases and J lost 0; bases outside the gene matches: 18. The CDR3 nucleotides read TGTGCCAGCATTGCTTACTCCGGGACAGGGGTCCCTTACTCTGGAAACACCATATATTTT. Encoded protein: CASIAYSGTGVPYSGNTIYF. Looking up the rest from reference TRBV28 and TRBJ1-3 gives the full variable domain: DVKVTQSSRYLVKRTGEKVFLECVQDMDHENMFWYRQDPGLGLRLIYFSYDVKMKEKGDIPEGYSVSREKKERFSLILESASTNQTSMYLCASIAYSGTGVPYSGNTIYFGEGSWLTVV.

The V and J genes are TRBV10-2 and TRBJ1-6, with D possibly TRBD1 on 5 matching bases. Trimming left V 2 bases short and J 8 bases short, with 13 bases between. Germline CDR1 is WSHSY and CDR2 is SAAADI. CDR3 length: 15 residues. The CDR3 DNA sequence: TGCGCCAGCAGTGAGACACAGGCGGAATATTCACCCCTCCACTTT. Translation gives CASSETQAEYSPLHF.

The DNA of the CDR3 is TGTGCCAGCAGTCTAACAGGGCTGTTAGGCTACACCTTC. This encodes CASSLTGLLGYTF. The chain couples TRBV6-1 to TRBJ1-2, with D possibly being TRBD1 (6 bases). This CDR3 has 13 residues. Germline V gene data show CDR1 as MNHNS and CDR2 as SASEGT. Trimming shortened V by 5 bases and J by 8 bases, and 15 bases separated the two germline ends.

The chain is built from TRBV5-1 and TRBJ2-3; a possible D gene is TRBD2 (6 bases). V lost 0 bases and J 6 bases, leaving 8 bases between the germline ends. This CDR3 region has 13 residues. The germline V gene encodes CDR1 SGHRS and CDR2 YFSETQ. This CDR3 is CASSLEGLDTQYF. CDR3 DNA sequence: TGCGCCAGCAGCTTGGAGGGACTCGATACGCAGTATTTT.

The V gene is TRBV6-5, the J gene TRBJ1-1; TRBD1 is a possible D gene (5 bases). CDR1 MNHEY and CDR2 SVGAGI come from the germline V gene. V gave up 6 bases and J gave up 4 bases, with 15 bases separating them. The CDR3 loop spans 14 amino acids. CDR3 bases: TGTGCCAGCAGGGGAGGCAATGGGGGCACTGAAGCTTTCTTT. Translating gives CASRGGNGGTEAFF.

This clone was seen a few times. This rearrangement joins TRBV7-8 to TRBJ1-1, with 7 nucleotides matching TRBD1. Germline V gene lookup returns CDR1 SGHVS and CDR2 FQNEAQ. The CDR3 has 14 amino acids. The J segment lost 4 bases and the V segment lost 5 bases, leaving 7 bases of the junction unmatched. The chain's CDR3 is CASSLQGQGTEAFF. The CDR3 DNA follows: TGTGCCAGCAGCCTACAGGGGCAGGGCACTGAAGCTTTCTTT.

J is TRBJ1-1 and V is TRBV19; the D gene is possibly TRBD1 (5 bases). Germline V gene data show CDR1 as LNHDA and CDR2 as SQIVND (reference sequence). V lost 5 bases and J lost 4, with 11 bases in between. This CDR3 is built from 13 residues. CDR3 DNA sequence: TGTGCCAGTAGTCAGGGTGGGATCACTGAAGCTTTCTTT. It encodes CASSQGGITEAFF. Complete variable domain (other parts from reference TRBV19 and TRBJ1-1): DGGITQSPKYLFRKEGQNVTLSCEQNLNHDAMYWYRQDPGQGLRLIYYSQIVNDFQKGDIAEGYSVSREKKESFPLTVTSAQKNPTAFYLCASSQGGITEAFFGQGTRLTVV.

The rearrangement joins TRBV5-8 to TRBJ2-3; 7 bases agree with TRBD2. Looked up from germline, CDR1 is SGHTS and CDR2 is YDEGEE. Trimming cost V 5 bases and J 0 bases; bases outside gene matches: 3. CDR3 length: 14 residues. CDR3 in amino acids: CASRRGLSTDTQYF. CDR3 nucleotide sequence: TGTGCCAGCAGACGGGGACTAAGCACAGATACGCAGTATTTT.

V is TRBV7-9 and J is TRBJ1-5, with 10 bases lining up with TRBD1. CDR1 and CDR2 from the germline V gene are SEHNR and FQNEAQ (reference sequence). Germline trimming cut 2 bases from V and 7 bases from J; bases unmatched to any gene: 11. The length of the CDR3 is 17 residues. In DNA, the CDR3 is TGTGCCAGCAGCTTATATAGGGGACAGGGGCTTGCCCAGCCCCAGCATTTT. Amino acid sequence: CASSLYRGQGLAQPQHF.